This TCR beta chain was recorded in a study of T cells in Graves' hyperthyroidism and ophthalmopathy. This clonotype occurred many times. The CDR3 is made up of 14 amino acids. Trimming removed 4 bases from V and 3 bases from J, with 13 bases in between. CDR1 is SGHAT and CDR2 is FQNNGV in the germline V gene. A Clinical Activity Score of at least 3, a NOSPECS grade of at least 4 and a duration under 3 months were recorded in the ophthalmopathy patients. RNA transcripts served as the template for amplifying TCR beta CDR3 regions. HTBI primers were employed in a first-round RT-PCR of the TCR CDR3. TCRdb passed the multiplex PCR reads through MiXCR, listing each CDR3 protein once. Among 500,000 or so distinct CDR3 sequences listed, 15% to 20% were seen once.

The sample was blood. The chain is built from TRBV11-2 and TRBJ2-7, with D possibly being TRBD1 (6 bases). The clonotype comes from a young woman with Graves' ophthalmopathy. CDR3: CASSSGTSGYEQYF. DNA of the CDR3: TGTGCCAGCAGCTCCGGGACATCGGGCTACGAGCAGTACTTC.